This paragraph reports one T cell receptor (beta chain). Its specificity is unknown. This sample stems from a study of cytomegalovirus exposure and HLA in healthy donors. Study results and limitations: Later analysis identified 16,951 TCR beta sequences associated with HLA alleles, using a false discovery rate threshold of 0.05.

Per the germline V gene, CDR1 is SEHNR and CDR2 is FQNEAQ (reference sequence). Trimming removed 4 bases from V and 4 bases from J; junction bases left unmatched: 5. The CDR3 contains 16 residues. The PCR ran on 60 Vbeta and 13 Jbeta primers. Generated by immunoSEQ multiplex PCR, the TCRdb table keeps only in-frame clones and is missing some. The repertoire consists of fewer than 150,000 clones, with roughly 79% occurring once and the leading ten covering 2.8%. The chain employs TRBV7-9 and TRBJ2-6; TRBD1 matches 9 bases. The sample consisted of PBMCs. This TCR came from a male donor in good health and CMV-seronegative. The CDR3 sequence is CASSSRTGAGANVLTF. The CDR3 bases are TGTGCCAGCAGCTCCCGGACAGGGGCCGGGGCCAACGTCCTGACTTTC.